Detailed here is one T cell receptor (beta chain). Seattle-derived patients entered the study during active infection and were followed longitudinally. Authors' data handling: Amplification of reference gene primers provided the estimated nucleated cell counts. Clones were sequenced by immunoSEQ multiplex PCR, and TCRdb holds only the in-frame ones, with some missing. V and J calls and clone size follow that table, whereas D and trimming were derived from the DNA. This sample has about 290,000 clones, with about nine tenths found just once. The record originates from a study of blood T cell repertoires in COVID-19. On the study more broadly: Whether acute or convalescent, the COVID-19 samples came from the United States, Italy and Spain. The analysed material was cDNA or gDNA that came from T cells, B-cell-depleted T cells, or PBMCs.

The J segment lost 8 bases and the V segment lost 5 bases, leaving 5 bases of the junction unmatched. Germline lookup yields CDR1 LNHDA and CDR2 SQIVND (reference sequence). The length of the CDR3 is 14 residues. This chain uses TRBV19 with TRBJ2-1; 11 nucleotides match TRBD2. This TCR derives from a woman under 40 with COVID-19, enrolled during active disease. The sequenced sample consisted of peripheral blood. The CDR3 DNA follows: TGTGCCAGTAGTCCCGGGACTAGCGGCCATGAGCAGTTCTTC. It translates to CASSPGTSGHEQFF.